The clone carrying this T cell receptor (beta chain) showed up just a few times. Its matching antigen is unknown. This specimen comes from a study of blood T cells in healthy people across ages. On the study more broadly: Template switching recovered approximately one barcoded beta molecule for every two T cells.

Combining a sample-barcoded 5' primer with a J-beta primer mix, a second PCR ran for roughly 6 to 11 cycles. TCRdb recomputed calls from the 5' RACE reads with MiXCR, one row per CDR3 protein. Here the sample spans over 600,000 distinct CDR3 sequences, more than 55% being singletons. Trimming took 4 bases from V and 0 from J, leaving 13 bases between them. The CDR3 is 16 residues long. Germline loops: CDR1 SGHTA, CDR2 FQGTGA. Study-wide results and caveats: Diversity figures derived from one million T cells were judged to underestimate the true value.

Sequenced sample: blood. The TCR originated in a man aged 35 to 55 in good health. This chain connects TRBV7-3 to TRBJ2-4; D unresolved. CDR3 sequence (DNA): TGTGCCAGCAGCTCCCCGCCCCGAGAAGCCAAAAACATTCAGTACTTC. It yields the protein CASSSPPREAKNIQYF.